The 26 T cell receptor beta chains below come from one sample, sequenced in a study of read filtering for tumor transcriptome and immune sequencing. Molecular barcoded adaptors covering alpha/delta and beta/gamma chains were used on around 400 ng RNA. A single record per CDR3 protein comes from TCRdb applying MiXCR to the reads. The data show some 38,000 distinct CDR3 sequences, with around an eighth seen just once and less than 7% held by the top ten. Sequenced input: a population of CD138-negative cells sorted from bone marrow. The receptors were sampled from a donor over 35 with multiple myeloma.

This clonotype was recorded at least ten times. The chain recombines TRBV20-1 with TRBJ1-6; 11 nucleotides align to TRBD1. Germline trimming cut 5 bases from V and 10 bases from J; bases unmatched to any gene: 4. The V gene's germline CDR1 is DFQATT and CDR2 SNEGSKA (reference sequence). The CDR3 consists of 13 residues. DNA of the CDR3: TGCAGTGCTTTGGACAGGGGGCAGTCACCCCTCCACTTT. The encoded protein is CSALDRGQSPLHF.

This clonotype was counted many times. The chain joins TRBV20-1 to TRBJ2-7; TRBD2 agrees at 10 bases. Germline V lookup: CDR1 DFQATT, CDR2 SNEGSKA (reference sequence). J lost 2 bases, V lost 3 bases, and 4 bases had no gene match. This CDR3 has 14 residues. As DNA, the CDR3 is TGCAGTGCTAGGTCTAGCGGGGGTACCTACGAGCAGTACTTC. Its protein product is CSARSSGGTYEQYF.

There are many counts of this clonotype. The CDR3 DNA reads as TGTGCCAGCACACGGCCCGGGAGTAACACTGAAGCTTTCTTT. Its translation: CASTRPGSNTEAFF. The rearrangement links TRBV12-3 or TRBV12-4 to TRBJ1-1; the D is unclear. V lost 7 bases to trimming and J lost 2 bases, with 14 bases between them. The CDR3 totals 14 residues.

This clonotype was recorded many times. V usage is TRBV7-8 and J usage is TRBJ2-1; D is uncertain. Germline V gene sequence: CDR1 SGHVS, CDR2 FQNEAQ. The CDR3 is 16 amino acids. V was trimmed by 0 bases and J by 9 bases, leaving 18 bases between them. The CDR3 DNA reads as TGTGCCAGCAGCTTAGCGCAACCTCAGGTTAGTCCTGAGCAGTTCTTC. Protein: CASSLAQPQVSPEQFF.

This clonotype appeared many times. The gene calls are TRBV7-9 and TRBJ2-7, with D perhaps TRBD1 (5 bases). CDR1 and CDR2 (germline): SEHNR, FQNEAQ (reference sequence). Trimming left V 0 bases short and J 3 bases short, with 18 bases between. This CDR3 spans 17 amino acids. This CDR3 is CASSLAPPDSRRYEQYF. CDR3 sequence (DNA): TGTGCCAGCAGCTTAGCCCCACCTGACAGTAGACGCTACGAGCAGTACTTC.

As to this clonotype: Just one base apart from a much larger clone, this may be a read error. The chain is built from TRBV28 and TRBJ1-1; D gene unclear. The V gene's germline CDR1 is MDHEN and CDR2 SYDVKM. The CDR3 is 12 residues long. The CDR3 nucleotides read TGTGCCAGCAGTTTATTGGTCACTGAAGCTCTCTTT. Its protein is CASSLLVTEALF.

This clonotype was detected ten times or more. The chain has TRBV5-4 and TRBJ2-3; 8 bases line up with TRBD1. This CDR3 is built from 16 residues. The V and J ends lost 2 bases and 2 bases, in that order; junction bases with no gene match: 7. Per germline, CDR1 SGHNT and CDR2 YYREEE (reference sequence). The CDR3, as DNA: TGTGCCAGCAGCTTACTCCGGGACAGGCTCACAGATACGCAGTATTTT. It encodes CASSLLRDRLTDTQYF.

This clonotype came up many times. The chain has TRBV9 and TRBJ2-1; 11 bases match TRBD2. The CDR3 contains 16 residues. J lost 5 bases, V lost 0 bases, and 4 bases had no gene match. The germline CDR1 and CDR2 sequences are SGDLS and YYNGEE. The CDR3 coding sequence is TGTGCCAGCAGCGTAGGACTAGCGGGGCTTAACAATGAGCAGTTCTTC. Protein sequence: CASSVGLAGLNNEQFF.

This clonotype was seen ten or more times. This chain uses TRBV11-2 with TRBJ1-2; no firm D call. This CDR3 spans 15 amino acids. In germline, CDR1 is SGHAT, CDR2 FQNNGV. V lost 1 base to trimming and J lost 1 base, with 10 bases between them. The CDR3 spells CASSLGALFNYGYTF. The DNA of the CDR3 is TGTGCCAGCAGCTTAGGGGCACTTTTTAACTATGGCTACACCTTC.

In regard to this clonotype: A much larger clone is a single base away; this may be a read error. The genes are TRBV9 and TRBJ1-3; D might be TRBD1 (5 bases). The CDR3 is 17 residues long. The germline V gene has CDR1 SGDLS and CDR2 YYNGEE. CDR3 nucleotides: TGTGCCAGCAGCGTAGAGCCCAGGGCGACCTCTGGAAACACCTTATATTTT. Protein sequence: CASSVEPRATSGNTLYF.

This clonotype was seen a handful of times. The V gene is TRBV30, the J gene TRBJ2-7; possibly TRBD1 or TRBD2 for D (5 bases each). Deletions cut 8 bases from V and 4 bases from J, with 9 bases between. CDR3 length equals 10 residues. CDR1 and CDR2 from the germline V gene are GTSNPN and SVGIG (reference sequence). The CDR3 sequence is CAHGAYEQYF. CDR3 nucleotides: TGTGCCCACGGGGCATACGAGCAGTACTTC.

This clonotype was observed at least ten times. V and J are TRBV24-1 and TRBJ2-2; the D gene is possibly TRBD2 (6 bases). The V end lost 10 bases, the J end lost 2 bases, and 16 bases lay between the germline ends. Germline CDR1 KGHDR, CDR2 SFDVKD. The CDR3 has 15 amino acids. CDR3 amino acids: CATTGGSTNTGELFF. In DNA form, the CDR3 reads TGTGCCACAACCGGGGGTAGCACTAACACCGGGGAGCTGTTTTTT.

By share, this clonotype ranks as medium-sized (0.01 to 0.1%). The rearrangement joins TRBV20-1 to TRBJ2-1, with 9 bases aligning to TRBD2. The CDR3 extends over 14 amino acids. The germline V gene encodes CDR1 DFQATT and CDR2 SNEGSKA (reference sequence). J gave up 2 bases and V 5 bases, and 4 bases lay outside the gene matches. For the CDR3, the DNA is TGCAGTGCTCTCTCTAGCGGGGCCTACAATGAGCAGTTCTTC. Amino acid sequence: CSALSSGAYNEQFF.

There are many counts of this clonotype. V usage is TRBV7-9 and J usage is TRBJ1-2, with a weak D call TRBD1 (6 bases). The V gene's germline CDR1 is SEHNR and CDR2 FQNEAQ (reference sequence). The CDR3 loop spans 15 amino acids. V lost 0 bases to trimming and J lost 6 bases, with 14 bases between them. CDR3 bases: TGTGCCAGCAGCTTAGCGCAGTCAGGGGTCCATGGCTACACCTTC. It yields the protein CASSLAQSGVHGYTF.

Remarks on this clonotype: This may be a read error: a much more frequent sequence differs by one nucleotide. The rearrangement joins TRBV24-1 to TRBJ2-1; D is ambiguous. Germline V gene sequence: CDR1 KGHDR, CDR2 SFDVKD. The CDR3 runs to 13 residues. The CDR3 protein is CATSPRFENGQFF. CDR3 DNA: TGTGCCACCAGTCCTAGATTCGAAAATGGGCAGTTCTTC.

This clonotype was observed a handful of times. One end of the junction does not line up with germline, which may come from a read error. The genes are TRBV7-3 and TRBJ1-4; a possible D gene is TRBD1 (5 bases). Germline V gene data show CDR1 as SGHTA and CDR2 as FQGTGA. The CDR3 sequence is 17 residues long. The CDR3 spells CASSLAREVRTNEKLVF. DNA for the CDR3: TGTGCCAGCAGCTTAGCCAGGGAGGTTCGGACTAATGAAAAGCTGGTTTTT.

This clonotype came up many times. Lacking the conserved final phenylalanine or tryptophan, this CDR3 likely reflects a read error. Because the CDR3's place on the DNA is in doubt, the DNA is left out and the CDR3 is given as listed by TCRdb. V is TRBV28 and J is TRBJ1-2; TRBD1, as called in the table, went unchecked against the DNA. The CDR3 is made up of 10 amino acids, end residues included. Per the germline V gene, CDR1 is MDHEN and CDR2 is SYDVKM. The CDR3 sequence is CASSLGAEVS.

The sample holds many counts of this clonotype. At one boundary the junction diverges from the germline segment, which might be a read error. This rearrangement joins TRBV5-1 to TRBJ1-1; D call uncertain. The length of the CDR3 is 13 residues. Germline V gives CDR1 SGHRS, CDR2 YFSETQ. As DNA, the CDR3 is TGTGCCAGCAGCTTAGGCCCGAACACTGAAGCTTTCTTT. It yields the protein CASSLGPNTEAFF.

This clonotype was counted ten times or more. This chain links TRBV5-1 with TRBJ2-5; D may be TRBD1 (7 bases). This CDR3 comprises 14 residues. In germline, CDR1 is SGHRS, CDR2 YFSETQ. The V and J ends lost 5 bases and 5 bases respectively, with 16 bases between them. For the CDR3, the DNA is TGCGCCAGCAGGCGAGCAGGGGGAGGCGAGACCCAGTACTTC. It encodes CASRRAGGGETQYF.

The sample holds many counts of this clonotype. The genes are TRBV2 and TRBJ2-1; the D is unclear. This CDR3 comprises 13 residues. The V end lost 8 bases, the J end lost 2 bases, and 10 bases lay between the germline ends. Germline lookup yields CDR1 SNHLY and CDR2 FYNNEI. CDR3 coding DNA: TGTGCCAGCCGGAATAGGGCCTACAATGAGCAGTTCTTC. Its translation is CASRNRAYNEQFF. The complete variable domain, with remaining parts taken from reference TRBV2 and TRBJ2-1, reads EPEVTQTPSHQVTQMGQEVILRCVPISNHLYFYWYRQILGQKVEFLVSFYNNEISEKSEIFDDQFSVERPDGSNFTLKIRSTKLEDSAMYFCASRNRAYNEQFFGPGTRLTVL.

This clonotype was found many times. The chain links TRBV6-2 or TRBV6-3 to TRBJ1-1; no clear D gene. The V and J ends lost 2 bases and 0 bases respectively, with 10 bases between them. Germline CDR1 is MNHEY and CDR2 is SVGEGT. This CDR3 is 15 amino acids long. The CDR3, as DNA: TGTGCCAGCAGTTACGGTCTCCTCATGAACACTGAAGCTTTCTTT. Translating it yields CASSYGLLMNTEAFF.

As regards this clonotype: This likely stems from a read error, as it lies one base from a far larger clone. The V and J genes are TRBV6-5 and TRBJ1-1; D call uncertain. The CDR3 runs to 12 residues. The V end lost 5 bases, the J end lost 3 bases, and 7 bases lay between the germline ends. The germline V gene encodes CDR1 MNHEY and CDR2 SVGAGI. The CDR3 region is CASSEVDTEAFF. The CDR3 DNA reads TGTGCCAGCAGTGAAGTGGACACTGAAGCTTTCTTT.

This clonotype was found many times. V gene TRBV30 combines with J gene TRBJ1-2; D perhaps matches TRBD1 (6 bases). Trimming took off 4 bases at V and 8 bases at J, with 17 bases between the two ends. Per the germline V gene, CDR1 is GTSNPN and CDR2 is SVGIG (reference sequence). The CDR3 spans 13 residues. The CDR3 here is CAWKGQGSGGYTF. CDR3 sequence (DNA): TGTGCCTGGAAGGGCCAGGGGTCAGGGGGCTACACCTTC.

There are many counts of this clonotype. This chain connects TRBV7-8 to TRBJ1-1, with D unresolved. V lost 3 bases and J 11 bases, leaving 10 bases between the germline ends. This CDR3 region has 11 residues. Germline V gene data show CDR1 as SGHVS and CDR2 as FQNEAQ. This chain's CDR3 is CASSFEGAAFF. CDR3 DNA: TGTGCCAGCAGCTTCGAAGGCGCGGCTTTCTTT. The full variable domain, rest sourced from reference TRBV7-8 and TRBJ1-1, is GAGVSQSPRYKVAKRGQDVALRCDPISGHVSLFWYQQALGQGPEFLTYFQNEAQLDKSGLPSDRFFAERPEGSVSTLKIQRTQQEDSAVYLCASSFEGAAFFGQGTRLTVV.

This clonotype was seen ten or more times. The chain couples TRBV4-1 to TRBJ2-1, with D tentatively TRBD2 (5 bases). V shed 1 base and J shed 4 bases, with 14 bases lying between them. This CDR3 has 16 residues. The germline CDR1 and CDR2 sequences are MGHRA and YSYEKL. As DNA, the CDR3 is TGCGCCAGCAGCCAAGTCCCCCGTAGAGGGTACAATGAGCAGTTCTTC. As protein: CASSQVPRRGYNEQFF.

V and J are TRBV5-1 and TRBJ1-3; no definite D call. CDR3 size: 15 residues. The V end was cut by 0 bases, the J end by 3 bases, with 10 bases between. The V gene's germline CDR1 is SGHRS and CDR2 YFSETQ. This CDR3 is CASSLAGDFGNTIYF. The CDR3 region has the DNA TGCGCCAGCAGCTTGGCTGGGGATTTTGGAAACACCATATATTTT.